This TCR beta chain was sequenced for a study of blood T cell repertoires in COVID-19 (dated by TCRdb to about 2020). About the study as a whole: Collaborator samples came from the United States, Italy and Spain and covered acute and convalescent phases of COVID-19. The prospective study material was composed of cDNA or gDNA derived from T cells, B-cell-depleted T cells, or PBMCs. Subjects who had been exposed to COVID-19, were actively infected with it, or had recovered from it provided the deeply sampled blood TCRbeta repertoires that made up the dataset. The repertoires were made available in a free public database intended to serve as a resource for research on the immune response to SARS-CoV-2. The samples were drawn from two sources: the first 160 participants of the ongoing ImmuneRACE study, and 950 to 1,500 subjects contributed by 6 global collaborators. Nearly every sample came with metadata listing a de-identified subject ID, COVID-19 status, age in years and sex. Where available, HLA class I and class II types were obtained from metadata supplied by the sample provider rather than from assay-based typing.

Enrolling through a virtual design, the prospective study's participants ranged in age from roughly 18 to 100 years and lived across roughly 24 United States geographic areas. In the prospective study, participants were assigned to cohorts based on the clinical history participants reported in a screening survey and a study questionnaire. ImmuneRACE Cohort 3 recovered participants were defined by two consecutive negative NP/OP PCR tests, healthcare professional clearance, or symptom resolution. Each participant in the prospective study had whole blood, serum and a nasopharyngeal or oropharyngeal swab collected by mobile phlebotomists. Prospective study participants could optionally give additional blood draws and questionnaires over an approximately 2-month period. Before DNA extraction, blood samples from the prospective study were shipped at room temperature or frozen. What the work shows at the level of the full study, not this receptor alone: How much clinical and demographic metadata was included differed by source and by participant, and the metadata was provided uncurated.

About this clone: Its cognate antigen has yet to be identified. Base quality data are lacking; no much larger clone is found one base away.

TCRbeta CDR3 regions were amplified from genomic DNA using the immunoSEQ Assay, a bias-controlled multiplex PCR. As for the original processing: The number of nucleated cells in each sample was estimated from the amplification of reference gene primers within the assay. Sequence reads were collapsed and filtered to measure the absolute abundance of every unique TCRbeta CDR3 rearrangement. For each sample, productive Simpson clonality was calculated as the square root of Simpson's diversity index over productive rearrangements. Drawn from immuneACCESS, this table holds only the in-frame rearrangements with V and J called that TCRdb kept. Clones are partly lost; checked studies trace under half to an unresolved V gene and leave the rest unexplained. V and J calls and clone size follow that table, whereas D and trimming were derived from the DNA. The sample contains more than 110,000 clones, roughly 90% of them found a single time. Around 4.5% of the sample lies in the top ten.

Sequencing was carried out using PBMCs or T cells enriched from blood (not recorded which). The clonotype originates from a man over 45 who had recovered from COVID-19.

Read as DNA, the sequence is TGTGCCAGCAGTGAATTCGCGCAGGTCGACTATGGCTACACCTTC. Its protein is CASSEFAQVDYGYTF. The V and J segments used are TRBV6-1 and TRBJ1-2; the D gene is unclear. Reading the germline V gene gives CDR1 MNHNS and CDR2 SASEGT. Inclusive of the bounding cysteine and phenylalanine, the CDR3 is 15 residues long. Only the CDR3 part of the read is kept: 45 bases, read in frame from the first base. The trim is 2 bases for V and 3 bases for J, with a gap of 13 bases between the germline ends.